The entry below gives a single T cell receptor (beta chain) sequence along with its context. The data are from a study of blood T cell repertoires in COVID-19. Generated by immunoSEQ multiplex PCR, the TCRdb table keeps only in-frame clones and is missing some. Here the sample spans 150,000 to 200,000 clones, about 90% being singletons. The CDR3 spans 12 residues. Germline CDR1 reads SNHLY; CDR2 reads FYNNEI. V gave up 5 bases and J gave up 9 bases, with 11 bases separating them. This chain joins TRBV2 and TRBJ2-1, with D possibly TRBD2 on 6 matching bases. The sample taken for sequencing was peripheral blood. The origin of this receptor is a man aged 55 to 70 with acute or convalescent COVID-19. In DNA, the CDR3 is TGTGCCAGCAGTTCGGAGGGTGGTGAGCAGTTCTTC. Translation gives CASSSEGGEQFF.